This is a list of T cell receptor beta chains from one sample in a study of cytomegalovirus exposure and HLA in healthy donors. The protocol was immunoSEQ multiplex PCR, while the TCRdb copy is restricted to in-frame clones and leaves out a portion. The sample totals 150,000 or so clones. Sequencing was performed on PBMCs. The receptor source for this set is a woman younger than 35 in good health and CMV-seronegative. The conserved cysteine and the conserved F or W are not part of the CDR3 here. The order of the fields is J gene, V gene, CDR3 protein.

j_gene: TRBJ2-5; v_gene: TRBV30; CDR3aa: AWGRQLKETQY
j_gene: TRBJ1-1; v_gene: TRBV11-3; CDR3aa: ASSLEGRPTEAF
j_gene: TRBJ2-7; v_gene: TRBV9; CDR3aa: ASSEGLAGSGEQY
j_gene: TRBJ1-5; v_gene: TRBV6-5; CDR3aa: ASSYNDGQPQH
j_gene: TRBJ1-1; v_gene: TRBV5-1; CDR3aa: ASSQGQGASGTEAF
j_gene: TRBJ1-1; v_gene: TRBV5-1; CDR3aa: ASGNSRGNTEAF
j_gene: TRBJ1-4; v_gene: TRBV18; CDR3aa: ASSPRQGYGEKLF
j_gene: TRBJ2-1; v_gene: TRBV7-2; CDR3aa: ASSPHGLAGMGREQF
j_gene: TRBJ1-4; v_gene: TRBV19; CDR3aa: ATYRVGEKLF
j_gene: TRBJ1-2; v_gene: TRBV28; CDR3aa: ASIRPGTGYGYT
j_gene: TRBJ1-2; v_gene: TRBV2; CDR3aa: ASSDVSGGYT
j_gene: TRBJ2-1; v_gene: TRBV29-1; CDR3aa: SSWGSGRDKGAEQF
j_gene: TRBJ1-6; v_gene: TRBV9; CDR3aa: ASSNNRDFESLH
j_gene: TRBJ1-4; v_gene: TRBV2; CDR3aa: ASYWPNNEKLF
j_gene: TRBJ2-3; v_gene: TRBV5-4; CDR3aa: ASSLLASVSTDTQY
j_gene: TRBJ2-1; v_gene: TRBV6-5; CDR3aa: ASRATGSYNEQF
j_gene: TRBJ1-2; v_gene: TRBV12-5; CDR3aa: ASGLVLGDYGYT
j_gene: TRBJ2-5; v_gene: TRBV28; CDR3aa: ASSSGDRKGTQY
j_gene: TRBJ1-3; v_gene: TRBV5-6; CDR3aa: ASSLRLTGTSGNTIY
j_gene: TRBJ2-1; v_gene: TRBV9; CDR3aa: ASSNSGGNYNEQF
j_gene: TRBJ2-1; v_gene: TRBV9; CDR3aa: ASSVASGIYNEQF
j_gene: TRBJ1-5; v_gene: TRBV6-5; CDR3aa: ASRQGANSNQPQH
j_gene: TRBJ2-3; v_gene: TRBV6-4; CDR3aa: ASSDGASGTDTQY
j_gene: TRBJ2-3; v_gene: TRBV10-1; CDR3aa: ASSWGQNDKDTQY
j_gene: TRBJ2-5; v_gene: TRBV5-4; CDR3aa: ASTSGLAGEETQY
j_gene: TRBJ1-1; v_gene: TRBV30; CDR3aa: AWTGRVNTEAF
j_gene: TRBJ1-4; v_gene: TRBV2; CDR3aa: ASSLIPNEKLF
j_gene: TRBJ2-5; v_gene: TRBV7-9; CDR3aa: ASSLALGQGLETQY
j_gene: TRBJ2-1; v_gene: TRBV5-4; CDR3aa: ASSPYIAGCNEQF
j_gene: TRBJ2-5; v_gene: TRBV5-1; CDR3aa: ASSLGPTQETQY
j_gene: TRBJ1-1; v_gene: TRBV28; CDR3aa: ASSLPPLAGGQDTEAF
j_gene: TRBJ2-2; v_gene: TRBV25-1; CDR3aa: ASSVSGATGELF
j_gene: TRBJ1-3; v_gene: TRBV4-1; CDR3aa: ASSQADTRDTIY
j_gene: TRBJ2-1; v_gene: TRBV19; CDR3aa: ASSPPPFSGRANEQF
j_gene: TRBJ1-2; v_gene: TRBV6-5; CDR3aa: ASSYSNRADGYT
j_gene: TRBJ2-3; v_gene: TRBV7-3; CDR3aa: ASSSGTDLNTDTQY
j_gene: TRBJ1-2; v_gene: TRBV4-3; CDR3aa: ASSQDPGGAGYT
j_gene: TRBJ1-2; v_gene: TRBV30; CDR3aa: AWSVPPGGYT
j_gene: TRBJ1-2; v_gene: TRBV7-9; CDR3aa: ASSLEGPRLYGYT
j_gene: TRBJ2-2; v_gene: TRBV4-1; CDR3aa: ASSSPAQGANTGELF